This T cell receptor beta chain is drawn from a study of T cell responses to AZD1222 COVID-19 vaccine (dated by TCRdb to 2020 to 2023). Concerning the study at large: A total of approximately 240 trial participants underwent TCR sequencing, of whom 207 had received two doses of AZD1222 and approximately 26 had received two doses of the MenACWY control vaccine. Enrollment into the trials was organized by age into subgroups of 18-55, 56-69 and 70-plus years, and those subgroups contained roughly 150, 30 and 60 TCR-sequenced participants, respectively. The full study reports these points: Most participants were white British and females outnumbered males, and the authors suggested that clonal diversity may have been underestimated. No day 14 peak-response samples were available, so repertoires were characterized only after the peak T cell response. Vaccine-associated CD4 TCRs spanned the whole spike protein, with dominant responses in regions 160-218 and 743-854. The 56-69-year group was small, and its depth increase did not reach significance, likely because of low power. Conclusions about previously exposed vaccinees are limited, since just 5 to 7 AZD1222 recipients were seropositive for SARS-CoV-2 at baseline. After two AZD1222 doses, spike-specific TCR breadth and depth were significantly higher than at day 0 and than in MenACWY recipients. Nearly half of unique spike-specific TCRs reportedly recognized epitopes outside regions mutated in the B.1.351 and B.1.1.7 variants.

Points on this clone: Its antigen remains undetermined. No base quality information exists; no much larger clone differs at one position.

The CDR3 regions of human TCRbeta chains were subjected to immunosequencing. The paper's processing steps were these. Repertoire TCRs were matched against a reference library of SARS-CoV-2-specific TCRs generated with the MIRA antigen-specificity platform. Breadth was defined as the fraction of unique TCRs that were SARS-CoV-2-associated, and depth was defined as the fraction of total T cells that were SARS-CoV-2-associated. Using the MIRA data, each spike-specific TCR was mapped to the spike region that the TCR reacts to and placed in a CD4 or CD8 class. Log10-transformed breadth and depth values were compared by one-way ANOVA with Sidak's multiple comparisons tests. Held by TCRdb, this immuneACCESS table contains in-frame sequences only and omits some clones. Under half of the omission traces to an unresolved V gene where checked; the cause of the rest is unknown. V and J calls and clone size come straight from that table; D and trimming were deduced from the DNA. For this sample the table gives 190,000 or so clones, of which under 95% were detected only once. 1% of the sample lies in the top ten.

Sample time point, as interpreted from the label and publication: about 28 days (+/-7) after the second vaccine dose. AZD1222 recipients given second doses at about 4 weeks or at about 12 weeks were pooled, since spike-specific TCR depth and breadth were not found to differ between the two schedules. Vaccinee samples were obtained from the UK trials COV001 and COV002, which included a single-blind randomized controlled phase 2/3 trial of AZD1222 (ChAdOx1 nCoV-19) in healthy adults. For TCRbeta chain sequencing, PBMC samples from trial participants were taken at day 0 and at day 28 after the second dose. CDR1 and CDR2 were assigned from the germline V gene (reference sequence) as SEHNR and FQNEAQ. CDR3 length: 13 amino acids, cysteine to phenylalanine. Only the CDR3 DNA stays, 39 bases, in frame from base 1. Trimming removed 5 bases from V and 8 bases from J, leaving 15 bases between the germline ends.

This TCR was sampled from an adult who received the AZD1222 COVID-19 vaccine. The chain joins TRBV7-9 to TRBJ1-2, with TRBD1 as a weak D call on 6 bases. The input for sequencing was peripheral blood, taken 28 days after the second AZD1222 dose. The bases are TGTGCCAGCAGCGGCGAGACAGGCCCGGGCTACACCTTC. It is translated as CASSGETGPGYTF.